Here is one TCR beta chain with its context. What it binds is not known. Sample barcodes and UMIs were carried by the TCR alpha and TCR beta cDNA libraries that 5'RACE generated with constant-segment primers. Via MiXCR, TCRdb re-called the 5' RACE reads, giving one row per CDR3 protein. Found here are hundreds of thousands of distinct CDR3 sequences, approximately 20% of them singletons; the top ten hold around 8%. The sample belongs to a study of T-cell memory formation after mild COVID-19. The study's findings and limits: Most CD4+ clones that shrank were in CM and EM, while CD8+ ones turned up in EMRA. Some SARS-CoV-2-responding clones were already detected in memory before infection.

The germline gives CDR1 MNHEY, CDR2 SMNVEV (reference sequence). V gave up 2 bases and J gave up 4 bases, with 14 bases separating them. The CDR3 covers 16 residues. This sequence was found in an adult woman who had mild COVID-19 (a few samples of this study predate the infection). Cell type and time point are not known. Sequencing was carried out using PBMCs or a T cell subset sorted from them (not recorded which). V usage is TRBV27 and J usage is TRBJ2-2; D is unresolved. The CDR3 bases are TGTGCCAGCAGTTTAAGTCTATGGAGCTCCACCGGGGAGCTGTTTTTT. This translates into CASSLSLWSSTGELFF.